This T cell receptor (beta chain) was sequenced in a study of control samples from healthy donors and cancer patients. The CDR3 totals 18 residues. Losses at the gene ends were 2 bases for V and 0 bases for J; bases not matched to a gene: 12. Per germline, CDR1 MNHNS and CDR2 SASEGT. Sequencing used immunoSEQ multiplex PCR; TCRdb keeps in-frame clones, though not all of them. The repertoire includes 45,000 to 60,000 clones, roughly 92% of them detected once, and around 4% sits in the top ten. The V and J genes are TRBV6-1 and TRBJ2-7, with 8 bases lining up with TRBD1. The origin of this receptor is a young man in good health. The sequencing input was blood. The DNA for the CDR3 is TGTGCCAGCAGTGAATGGGTGGACAGGGCTTTAAGCTCCTACGAGCAGTACTTC. This encodes CASSEWVDRALSSYEQYF.